Below, 25 T cell receptor beta chains from the same sample are listed, as sequenced in a study of shared clonotypes between healthy human individuals. Profiled with immunoSEQ multiplex PCR; TCRdb holds only in-frame clones, not every one. The repertoire holds almost 750,000 clones, with 55% to 75% as singletons. Sequencing input: memory CD4+ T cells sorted from blood. Subset noted: CD45RA-negative fraction. The receptors shown here come from a woman between 25 and 40 years old in good health.

This clone has at least ten counts. The V and J genes are TRBV28 and TRBJ2-7; the match to TRBD2 covers 7 bases. The length of the CDR3 is 13 residues. The V segment lost 3 bases and the J segment 7 bases; nucleotides outside the gene matches: 6. Germline V gives CDR1 MDHEN, CDR2 SYDVKM. This CDR3 is CASSFPGGDEQYF. CDR3 coding DNA: TGTGCCAGCAGTTTCCCTGGGGGGGATGAGCAGTACTTC.

The chain links TRBV7-9 to TRBJ2-1, with 8 bases identical to TRBD2. In germline, CDR1 is SEHNR, CDR2 FQNEAQ (reference sequence). This CDR3 spans 18 amino acids. The V gene end was trimmed by 4 bases and the J gene end by 0 bases; junction bases not matched to a gene: 11. The CDR3 protein is CASSSWLAGGSSYNEQFF. In nucleotides, the CDR3 is TGTGCCAGCAGCTCTTGGCTAGCGGGTGGAAGCTCCTACAATGAGCAGTTCTTC. Looking up the rest from reference TRBV7-9 and TRBJ2-1 gives the full variable domain: DTGVSQNPRHKITKRGQNVTFRCDPISEHNRLYWYRQTLGQGPEFLTYFQNEAQLEKSRLLSDRFSAERPKGSFSTLEIQRTEQGDSAMYLCASSSWLAGGSSYNEQFFGPGTRLTVL.

The CDR3 bases are TGTGCCAGCAGTTTAACGGGACAGGGATTTTCAGGGGCCAACGTCCTGACTTTC. This encodes CASSLTGQGFSGANVLTF. This rearrangement joins TRBV28 to TRBJ2-6, with TRBD1 matching 9 bases. Germline V gives CDR1 MDHEN, CDR2 SYDVKM. After removal of 2 bases from V and 4 bases from J, the junction contained 9 bases not matched to a gene. The CDR3 consists of 18 residues.

The gene calls are TRBV15 and TRBJ2-5, with D perhaps assigned TRBD1 or TRBD2 (5 bases each). This CDR3 has 15 amino acids. CDR1 LNHNV and CDR2 YYDKDF come from the germline V gene (reference sequence). Trimming shortened V by 0 bases and J by 7 bases, and 15 bases separated the two germline ends. Written as DNA, the CDR3 is TGTGCCACCAGCAGAGACCGGGACCCCAGTGCGACCCAGTACTTC. Its protein product is CATSRDRDPSATQYF. The variable domain in full, completed from reference TRBV15 and TRBJ2-5, reads DAMVIQNPRYQVTQFGKPVTLSCSQTLNHNVMYWYQQKSSQAPKLLFHYYDKDFNNEADTPDNFQSRRPNTSFCFLDIRSPGLGDTAMYLCATSRDRDPSATQYFGPGTRLLVL.

The chain joins TRBV7-9 to TRBJ1-4; D call uncertain. This CDR3 comprises 14 residues. Per germline, CDR1 SEHNR and CDR2 FQNEAQ (reference sequence). Deletions cut 5 bases from V and 0 bases from J, with 7 bases between. In DNA, the CDR3 is TGTGCCAGCAGCAAACAGACAACTAATGAAAAACTGTTTTTT. Protein: CASSKQTTNEKLFF.

The CDR3 loop reads CASKPPQTGVEAFF. The CDR3 DNA reads TGTGCCAGCAAACCGCCTCAAACAGGGGTGGAAGCTTTCTTT. The gene calls are TRBV6-6 and TRBJ1-1; 7 bases align to TRBD1. The CDR3 loop spans 14 amino acids. Germline trimming cut 7 bases from V and 8 bases from J; bases unmatched to any gene: 13. CDR1 is MNHNY and CDR2 is SVGAGI in the germline V gene (reference sequence).

This chain connects TRBV7-8 to TRBJ2-2; D unresolved. The CDR3 is made up of 15 amino acids. The V gene lost 5 bases and the J gene lost 2 bases, with 12 bases spanning the gap. CDR1 SGHVS and CDR2 FQNEAQ come from the germline V gene. The CDR3 sequence: CASSRRDRNTGELFF. CDR3 nucleotide sequence: TGTGCCAGCAGCCGACGAGACCGAAACACCGGGGAGCTGTTTTTT.

The genes are TRBV6-5 and TRBJ2-7; 7 nucleotides align to TRBD1. CDR1 is MNHEY, CDR2 SVGAGI, per germline. With V trimmed by 4 bases and J by 8 bases, 14 bases remained unmatched. The CDR3 runs 15 residues. CDR3 DNA sequence: TGTGCCAGCAGTTCAGAATATTGGACAGGTTCGAAGCAGTACTTC. Its translation is CASSSEYWTGSKQYF.

V gene TRBV28 combines with J gene TRBJ2-1; D is unclear. The V end was cut by 3 bases, the J end by 5 bases, with 8 bases between. There are 13 residues in the CDR3. Germline V lookup: CDR1 MDHEN, CDR2 SYDVKM. This CDR3 is CASSFSGNNEQFF. CDR3 DNA sequence: TGTGCCAGCAGTTTCTCAGGAAACAATGAGCAGTTCTTC. Looking up the rest from reference TRBV28 and TRBJ2-1 gives the full variable domain: DVKVTQSSRYLVKRTGEKVFLECVQDMDHENMFWYRQDPGLGLRLIYFSYDVKMKEKGDIPEGYSVSREKKERFSLILESASTNQTSMYLCASSFSGNNEQFFGPGTRLTVL.

V usage is TRBV5-1 and J usage is TRBJ1-2, with D possibly matching TRBD1 (5 bases). V was clipped by 0 bases and J by 4 bases, with 13 bases between them. In germline, CDR1 is SGHRS, CDR2 YFSETQ. This CDR3 has 15 amino acids. The CDR3 spells CASSLGGHGGYGYTF. CDR3 DNA: TGCGCCAGCAGCTTGGGGGGCCACGGAGGCTATGGCTACACCTTC.

This chain uses TRBV10-2 with TRBJ1-2; no clear D. Germline V lookup: CDR1 WSHSY, CDR2 SAAADI. V was cut by 2 bases and J by 1 base, with 11 bases left in between. The CDR3 length is 15 residues. CDR3 sequence (DNA): TGCGCCAGCAGTGAGGTGGGCAGGAGTAACTATGGCTACACCTTC. Translating gives CASSEVGRSNYGYTF.

The chain carries TRBV7-6 and TRBJ2-2; 7 nucleotides line up with TRBD2. V trimming: 1 base; J trimming: 5 bases; junction bases outside the gene matches: 10. CDR3 length equals 17 residues. Per germline, CDR1 SGHVS and CDR2 FNYEAQ. CDR3 protein: CASSLEAGDVGTGELFF. The CDR3 nucleotides are TGTGCCAGCAGCTTAGAGGCGGGGGACGTCGGGACCGGGGAGCTGTTTTTT.

This rearrangement joins TRBV28 to TRBJ1-3; TRBD1 matches 7 bases. The CDR3 runs 13 residues. Germline CDR1 is MDHEN and CDR2 is SYDVKM. J lost 4 bases, V lost 6 bases, and 3 bases had no gene match. For the CDR3, the DNA is TGTGCCAGCAGGACAGGGACGGGAAACACCATATATTTT. Amino acid sequence: CASRTGTGNTIYF.

The chain employs TRBV7-9 and TRBJ1-5; D remains unclear. The CDR3 spans 13 residues. The V gene lost 5 bases and the J gene lost 6 bases, with 11 bases spanning the gap. CDR1 and CDR2 from the germline V gene are SEHNR and FQNEAQ (reference sequence). Written as DNA, the CDR3 is TGTGCCAGCAGCCAAGACGGTAGTCAGCCCCAGCATTTT. This sequence encodes CASSQDGSQPQHF.

This clone was detected a few times. The chain carries TRBV30 and TRBJ2-5, with 7 bases that match TRBD1. J was trimmed by 3 bases and V by 3 bases; bases with no gene match: 4. Germline CDR1 GTSNPN, CDR2 SVGIG (reference sequence). The CDR3 runs 13 residues. The chain's CDR3 is CAWSQGTEETQYF. CDR3 DNA: TGTGCCTGGAGCCAAGGGACAGAAGAGACCCAGTACTTC. The full variable domain, its missing parts supplied by reference TRBV30 and TRBJ2-5, is SQTIHQWPATLVQPVGSPLSLECTVEGTSNPNLYWYRQAAGRGLQLLFYSVGIGQISSEVPQNLSASRPQDRQFILSSKKLLLSDSGFYLCAWSQGTEETQYFGPGTRLLVL.

In its sample, this clone was seen a few times. This chain joins TRBV7-9 and TRBJ2-3; 7 bases are a match to TRBD2. V trimming: 5 bases; J trimming: 5 bases; junction bases outside the gene matches: 7. The CDR3 has 14 residues. Germline V CDR1 and CDR2: SEHNR, FQNEAQ (reference sequence). CDR3 DNA sequence: TGTGCCAGCAGCCTTACTAGCGTTGGAGATACGCAGTATTTT. This encodes CASSLTSVGDTQYF. Looking up the rest from reference TRBV7-9 and TRBJ2-3 gives the full variable domain: DTGVSQNPRHKITKRGQNVTFRCDPISEHNRLYWYRQTLGQGPEFLTYFQNEAQLEKSRLLSDRFSAERPKGSFSTLEIQRTEQGDSAMYLCASSLTSVGDTQYFGPGTRLTVL.

The J gene is TRBJ2-1, the V gene TRBV28, with TRBD1 identical over 7 bases. CDR3 length: 15 amino acids. CDR1 is MDHEN, CDR2 SYDVKM, per germline. V lost 1 base and J lost 4; bases outside the gene matches: 4. The CDR3: CASSLLGQTYNEQFF. In DNA form, the CDR3 reads TGTGCCAGCAGTTTATTGGGACAGACATACAATGAGCAGTTCTTC.

In this sample, this clone turned up once. The genes are TRBV18 and TRBJ2-5; possibly TRBD1 for D (6 bases). Per the germline V gene, CDR1 is KGHSH and CDR2 is LQKENI. There are 17 residues in the CDR3. Trimming left V 3 bases short and J 1 base short, with 18 bases between. CDR3 amino acids: CASSPILMRQAQETQYF. CDR3 coding DNA: TGTGCCAGCTCACCGATCTTGATGAGACAGGCCCAAGAGACCCAGTACTTC. Complete variable domain (other parts from reference TRBV18 and TRBJ2-5): NAGVMQNPRHLVRRRGQEARLRCSPMKGHSHVYWYRQLPEEGLKFMVYLQKENIIDESGMPKERFSAEFPKEGPSILRIQQVVRGDSAAYFCASSPILMRQAQETQYFGPGTRLLVL.

In this sample, this clone turned up once. The chain combines TRBV6-1 with TRBJ1-2, with D possibly being TRBD1 (5 bases). From germline, CDR1 is MNHNS and CDR2 SASEGT. This CDR3 contains 14 residues. V lost 3 bases, J lost 6 bases, and 14 bases lay in between. The CDR3 DNA follows: TGTGCCAGCAGTGATCCTACGAGGGGCGATGGCTACACCTTC. It is translated as CASSDPTRGDGYTF.

The chain has TRBV25-1 and TRBJ2-1; 12 bases fit TRBD2. Germline assignment: CDR1 MGHDK and CDR2 SYGVNS. Unmatched junction bases numbered 6, after V lost 5 bases and J lost 7 bases. The CDR3 spans 15 residues. The CDR3, as DNA: TGTGCCAGCAGTCAGACTAGCGGGAGTGTAAATGAGCAGTTCTTC. As protein: CASSQTSGSVNEQFF.

The J gene is TRBJ2-7, the V gene TRBV11-2; the D gene is possibly TRBD1 (6 bases). Germline V gives CDR1 SGHAT, CDR2 FQNNGV. This CDR3 region has 17 residues. Trimming shortened V by 4 bases and J by 6 bases, and 25 bases separated the two germline ends. The DNA for the CDR3 is TGTGCCAGCAGCTCTAGAGTAGGACAGCCGAGAGGGGGCGAGCAGTACTTC. It specifies CASSSRVGQPRGGEQYF. The full variable domain, with the rest looked up from reference TRBV11-2 and TRBJ2-7, is EAGVAQSPRYKIIEKRQSVAFWCNPISGHATLYWYQQILGQGPKLLIQFQNNGVVDDSQLPKDRFSAERLKGVDSTLKIQPAKLEDSAVYLCASSSRVGQPRGGEQYFGPGTRLTVT.

The rearrangement links TRBV5-1 to TRBJ2-5, with TRBD1 matching 8 bases. This CDR3 has 15 residues. Trimming cost V 4 bases and J 5 bases; bases outside gene matches: 10. Germline assignment: CDR1 SGHRS and CDR2 YFSETQ. The CDR3 loop is CASSGSRGLGETQYF. As DNA, the CDR3 is TGCGCCAGCAGCGGGAGCAGGGGGCTTGGGGAGACCCAGTACTTC.

V gene TRBV27 combines with J gene TRBJ1-5; 7 bases match TRBD1. V shed 6 bases and J 3 bases; nucleotides not matched to a gene: 5. Germline V lookup: CDR1 MNHEY, CDR2 SMNVEV (reference sequence). The CDR3 consists of 14 residues. The CDR3 sequence: CASRTGTDNQPQHF. CDR3 coding DNA: TGTGCCAGCAGGACCGGGACAGACAATCAGCCCCAGCATTTT.

The rearrangement joins TRBV4-1 to TRBJ1-4, with 7 bases aligning to TRBD1. Germline assignment: CDR1 MGHRA and CDR2 YSYEKL. V was clipped by 0 bases and J by 6 bases; unmatched bases: 4. The CDR3 runs 15 residues. DNA of the CDR3: TGCGCCAGCAGCCAAGATCAGACAGGGTATGAAAAACTGTTTTTT. It codes for CASSQDQTGYEKLFF.

The rearrangement links TRBV27 to TRBJ1-5; unclear D gene. CDR1 and CDR2 from the germline V gene are MNHEY and SMNVEV (reference sequence). V lost 3 bases, J lost 3 bases, and 9 bases lay in between. The CDR3 has 14 amino acids. CDR3 nucleotides: TGTGCCAGCAGTTTCGAGGAGTACAATCAGCCCCAGCATTTT. Its protein product is CASSFEEYNQPQHF.